In its sample, the clone carrying this T cell receptor beta chain was seen once. Its antigen is as yet unknown. V was cut by 4 bases and J by 5 bases, with 17 bases left in between. The CDR3 is 16 residues long. Germline CDR1 is SGHNT and CDR2 is YENEEA. Both 60 Vbeta primers and 13 Jbeta primers went into the PCR. This table comes from immunoSEQ multiplex PCR, and its TCRdb copy is limited to in-frame clones, with some not included. The sample has approximately 100,000 clones; around 62% are singletons. These data come from a study of cytomegalovirus exposure and HLA in healthy donors. Whole-study results and caveats: Both high specificity and high sensitivity reportedly marked the classifier's diagnosis of cytomegalovirus status. Using a false discovery rate of 0.05, a later analysis showed that roughly 16,000 TCR beta sequences were associated with HLA alleles.

V usage is TRBV11-3 and J usage is TRBJ2-2, with D perhaps TRBD1 (6 bases). Sequenced material: PBMCs. This sequence originates from a man younger than 40 in good health and CMV-seropositive. CDR3 in amino acids: CASSYRTGIGTGELFF. The CDR3 bases are TGTGCCAGCAGCTACCGAACAGGGATCGGGACCGGGGAGCTGTTTTTT.